This passage covers 24 T cell receptor beta chains from one sample sequenced in a study of cytomegalovirus exposure and HLA in healthy donors. PCR involved 60 Vbeta and 13 Jbeta primers. Profiling relied on immunoSEQ multiplex PCR, and the TCRdb table lists in-frame clones only, not all of them. The sample yields over 150,000 clones, 75% to 85% seen once. The sample consisted of PBMCs. The source of these receptors is a woman aged 25 to 39 in good health and CMV-seropositive.

The V gene is TRBV28, the J gene TRBJ1-2; a possible D gene is TRBD1 (5 bases). Looked up from germline, CDR1 is MDHEN and CDR2 is SYDVKM. Trimming cost V 5 bases and J 8 bases, with 21 bases left between them. This CDR3 has 15 residues. This chain's CDR3 is CASSPEMDTGRGYTF. For the CDR3, the DNA is TGTGCCAGCAGTCCCGAAATGGACACGGGTAGGGGCTACACCTTC.

V and J are TRBV6-1 and TRBJ2-7; TRBD1 matches 10 bases. This CDR3 comprises 18 residues. Germline CDR1 and CDR2: MNHNS and SASEGT. Trimming at V came to 2 bases and at J to 3 bases, leaving 13 bases not matched to a gene. The CDR3 reads CASSEKRGPGQGLYEQYF. DNA of the CDR3: TGTGCCAGCAGTGAAAAAAGGGGACCGGGACAGGGGCTCTACGAGCAGTACTTC.

The chain carries TRBV6-1 and TRBJ1-1; D ambiguous. Trimming took 10 bases from V and 11 from J, leaving 14 bases between them. Germline values: CDR1 MNHNS, CDR2 SASEGT. The CDR3 sequence is 10 residues long. CDR3 loop: CATTPGRAFF. Written as DNA, the CDR3 is TGTGCCACCACCCCGGGGAGGGCTTTCTTT.

V gene TRBV5-4 combines with J gene TRBJ2-2; 7 positions agree with TRBD1. CDR1 and CDR2 (germline): SGHNT, YYREEE (reference sequence). V dropped 4 bases and J dropped 6; count of bases not matched to a gene: 15. The CDR3 length is 17 residues. In DNA form, the CDR3 reads TGTGCCAGCAGCGGTCAGAAACCGGGACAGCTAGCCGGGGAGCTGTTTTTT. It codes for CASSGQKPGQLAGELFF. The variable domain in full, completed from reference TRBV5-4 and TRBJ2-2, reads ETGVTQSPTHLIKTRGQQVTLRCSSQSGHNTVSWYQQALGQGPQFIFQYYREEENGRGNFPPRFSGLQFPNYSSELNVNALELDDSALYLCASSGQKPGQLAGELFFGEGSRLTVL.

V usage is TRBV7-3 and J usage is TRBJ2-2; D is ambiguous. The CDR3 consists of 15 residues. Trimming pared 1 base from V and 3 bases from J, leaving 9 bases between. Per the germline V gene, CDR1 is SGHTA and CDR2 is FQGTGA. CDR3 sequence reads: CASSLSQSYTGELFF. CDR3 in DNA: TGTGCCAGCAGCTTAAGCCAGTCGTACACCGGGGAGCTGTTTTTT.

This sequence joins TRBV2 and TRBJ2-7, with TRBD1 identical over 8 bases. The germline V gene has CDR1 SNHLY and CDR2 FYNNEI. There are 14 residues in the CDR3. V shed 6 bases and J 7 bases; nucleotides not matched to a gene: 11. CDR3 sequence: CASSADRGREEQYF. For the CDR3, the DNA is TGTGCCAGCAGCGCAGACAGGGGAAGGGAAGAGCAGTACTTC.

The chain links TRBV5-1 to TRBJ2-5, with 14 bases fitting TRBD2. Per germline, CDR1 SGHRS and CDR2 YFSETQ. Trimming took 2 bases from V and 4 from J; bases not matched to a gene: 7. The CDR3 is 17 residues long. In DNA, the CDR3 is TGCGCCAGCAGCTTTGGGACTAGCGGGAGAAATGGAGAGACCCAGTACTTC. Translation gives CASSFGTSGRNGETQYF.

V is TRBV18 and J is TRBJ1-1; 10 positions agree with TRBD1. The ends lost 3 bases at V and 3 bases at J; junction bases unmatched: 7. Germline CDR1 reads KGHSH; CDR2 reads LQKENI. The CDR3 runs to 16 residues. CDR3 sequence reads: CASSPGQGYVDTEAFF. Written as DNA, the CDR3 is TGTGCCAGCTCACCGGGACAGGGGTACGTAGACACTGAAGCTTTCTTT.

A single count supports this clone. This chain links TRBV28 with TRBJ2-1, with D maybe TRBD2 (6 bases). The V gene lost 6 bases and the J gene lost 2 bases, with 14 bases spanning the gap. Per the germline V gene, CDR1 is MDHEN and CDR2 is SYDVKM. The CDR3 extends over 15 amino acids. CDR3 bases: TGTGCCAGCAGACAACCGGGACTGGCCTACAATGAGCAGTTCTTC. Translated, it gives CASRQPGLAYNEQFF. Based on the CDR3 plus reference TRBV28 and TRBJ2-1, the full variable domain is DVKVTQSSRYLVKRTGEKVFLECVQDMDHENMFWYRQDPGLGLRLIYFSYDVKMKEKGDIPEGYSVSREKKERFSLILESASTNQTSMYLCASRQPGLAYNEQFFGPGTRLTVL.

The genes are TRBV6-5 and TRBJ2-7; possibly TRBD1 for D (6 bases). Trimming removed 5 bases at V and 3 bases at J, with 17 bases between. This CDR3 has 15 amino acids. Germline CDR1 reads MNHEY; CDR2 reads SVGAGI. The CDR3 nucleotides read TGTGCCAGCAGTGGGTATAGGACAGCGAACTACGAGCAGTACTTC. It specifies CASSGYRTANYEQYF.

V gene TRBV5-5 combines with J gene TRBJ1-4; 7 bases agree with TRBD1. J gave up 5 bases and V 0 bases, and 4 bases lay outside the gene matches. The CDR3 is 15 amino acids. CDR1 is SGHKS and CDR2 is YYEKEE in the germline V gene (reference sequence). The CDR3 is CASSLDWDRNEKLFF. The CDR3 DNA reads TGTGCCAGCAGCTTGGATTGGGACAGAAATGAAAAACTGTTTTTT.

This clone was counted only a few times. The chain employs TRBV6-4 and TRBJ2-7; no reliable D call. The CDR3 extends over 11 amino acids. Germline CDR1 MRHNA, CDR2 SNTAGT. V shed 1 base and J shed 8 bases, with 6 bases lying between them. The CDR3 DNA is TGTGCCAGCAGTGACTTGGGCCAGCAGTACTTC. As protein: CASSDLGQQYF.

The chain uses TRBV28 and TRBJ1-2; D may be TRBD1 (6 bases). The CDR3 consists of 14 residues. The V gene's germline CDR1 is MDHEN and CDR2 SYDVKM. V lost 6 bases and J 6 bases, leaving 17 bases between the germline ends. The CDR3 nucleotides are TGTGCCAGCAGCCCTTCAGGGGTGAAGGATGGCTACACCTTC. Its protein is CASSPSGVKDGYTF.

This clone turned up a few times. The chain employs TRBV6-6 and TRBJ1-1, with TRBD1 matching 8 bases. CDR1 MNHNY and CDR2 SVGAGI come from the germline V gene (reference sequence). This CDR3 has 14 amino acids. After removal of 6 bases from V and 5 bases from J, the junction contained 8 bases not matched to a gene. CDR3 in amino acids: CASSLGQAGTEAFF. CDR3 nucleotide sequence: TGTGCCAGCAGCCTGGGACAGGCAGGAACTGAAGCTTTCTTT.

The chain combines TRBV27 with TRBJ1-5; 8 bases are shared with TRBD1. Trimming took 3 bases from V and 7 from J; bases not matched to a gene: 8. Germline V lookup: CDR1 MNHEY, CDR2 SMNVEV (reference sequence). The CDR3 covers 15 residues. CDR3 residues: CASSFGTGSGQPQHF. The CDR3 DNA follows: TGTGCCAGCAGTTTTGGGACAGGATCAGGACAGCCCCAGCATTTT.

This sequence joins TRBV19 and TRBJ2-2, with a possible D match to TRBD2 (5 bases). The germline gives CDR1 LNHDA, CDR2 SQIVND (reference sequence). The CDR3 runs 15 residues. With 1 base removed from V and 4 bases from J, the gap between germline ends came to 10 bases. CDR3 amino acids: CASSIGGVGTGELFF. CDR3 bases: TGTGCCAGTAGTATAGGGGGAGTAGGCACCGGGGAGCTGTTTTTT.

The chain combines TRBV30 with TRBJ2-1; TRBD2 is a possible D gene (5 bases). This CDR3 is 13 amino acids long. The V gene lost 4 bases and the J gene lost 5 bases, with 12 bases spanning the gap. Germline V CDR1 and CDR2: GTSNPN, SVGIG (reference sequence). CDR3 nucleotides: TGTGCCTGGATGCGAGGACTGAACAATGAGCAGTTCTTC. Amino acid sequence: CAWMRGLNNEQFF.

The chain carries TRBV5-4 and TRBJ2-5, with 10 bases that match TRBD2. Unmatched junction bases numbered 3, after V lost 4 bases and J lost 3 bases. Per germline, CDR1 SGHNT and CDR2 YYREEE (reference sequence). This CDR3 spans 14 amino acids. This CDR3 is CASSPGLAEETQYF. The CDR3 bases are TGTGCCAGCAGCCCAGGACTAGCGGAAGAGACCCAGTACTTC.

The V gene is TRBV10-3, the J gene TRBJ1-5; D is uncertain. Trimming cost V 8 bases and J 5 bases, with 13 bases left between them. The CDR3 loop spans 13 amino acids. Germline CDR1 reads ENHRY; CDR2 reads SYGVKD. The CDR3 DNA is TGTGCCATCTCGCCAGGTGCCGATCAGCCCCAGCATTTT. Its protein is CAISPGADQPQHF.

This clone was counted a few times. The CDR3 DNA follows: TGTGCCAGCAGCTTATCAGGGACTGGGGCCAACGTCCTGACTTTC. Protein: CASSLSGTGANVLTF. The rearrangement joins TRBV7-9 to TRBJ2-6; possibly TRBD1 for D (5 bases). Germline CDR1 is SEHNR and CDR2 is FQNEAQ (reference sequence). V lost 2 bases and J lost 2, with 7 bases in between. The CDR3 totals 15 residues.

This clone was counted a few times. The rearrangement links TRBV11-2 to TRBJ2-7; 9 bases agree with TRBD1. This CDR3 comprises 14 residues. The trim removed 5 bases at V and 4 bases at J, leaving 6 bases unmatched. In germline, CDR1 is SGHAT, CDR2 FQNNGV. CDR3 sequence: CASSTGTGPYEQYF. The CDR3 DNA follows: TGTGCCAGCAGCACCGGGACAGGGCCGTACGAGCAGTACTTC.

This clone occurred a few times. This chain links TRBV2 with TRBJ1-1; D not resolved. Per germline, CDR1 SNHLY and CDR2 FYNNEI. This CDR3 has 11 amino acids. CDR3 sequence: CAGRGNTEAFF. CDR3 DNA sequence: TGTGCGGGTCGGGGGAACACTGAAGCTTTCTTT.

This clone showed up just a few times. The chain recombines TRBV19 with TRBJ1-1, with D possibly being TRBD1 (5 bases). The CDR3 is made up of 17 amino acids. V was trimmed by 11 bases and J by 1 base, leaving 26 bases between them. The germline CDR1 and CDR2 sequences are LNHDA and SQIVND (reference sequence). CDR3: CAGHGGRGGPTNTEAFF. CDR3 DNA: TGTGCCGGACACGGGGGTAGGGGCGGACCAACGAACACTGAAGCTTTCTTT.

This chain connects TRBV5-1 to TRBJ2-7, with 7 bases fitting TRBD2. The V gene's germline CDR1 is SGHRS and CDR2 YFSETQ. V shed 0 bases and J 0 bases; nucleotides not matched to a gene: 6. This CDR3 has 16 amino acids. This CDR3 reads CASSLGLGRDSYEQYF. CDR3 bases: TGCGCCAGCAGCTTGGGGTTGGGGAGGGACTCCTACGAGCAGTACTTC. Filled out from reference TRBV5-1 and TRBJ2-7, the complete variable domain reads KAGVTQTPRYLIKTRGQQVTLSCSPISGHRSVSWYQQTPGQGLQFLFEYFSETQRNKGNFPGRFSGRQFSNSRSEMNVSTLELGDSALYLCASSLGLGRDSYEQYFGPGTRLTVT.